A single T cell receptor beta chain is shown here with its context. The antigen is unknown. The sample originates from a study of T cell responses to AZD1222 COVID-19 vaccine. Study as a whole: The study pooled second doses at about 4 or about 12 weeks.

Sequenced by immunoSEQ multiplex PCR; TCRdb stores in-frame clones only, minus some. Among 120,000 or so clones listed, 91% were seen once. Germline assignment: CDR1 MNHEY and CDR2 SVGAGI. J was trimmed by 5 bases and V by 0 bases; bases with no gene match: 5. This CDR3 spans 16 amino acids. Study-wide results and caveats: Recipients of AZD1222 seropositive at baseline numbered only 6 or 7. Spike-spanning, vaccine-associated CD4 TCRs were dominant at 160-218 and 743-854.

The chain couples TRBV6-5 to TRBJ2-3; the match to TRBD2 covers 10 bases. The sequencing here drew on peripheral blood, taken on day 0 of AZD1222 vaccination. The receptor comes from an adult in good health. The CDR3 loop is CASSYSIGLAEDTQYF. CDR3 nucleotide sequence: TGTGCCAGCAGTTACTCGATTGGACTAGCGGAAGATACGCAGTATTTT.